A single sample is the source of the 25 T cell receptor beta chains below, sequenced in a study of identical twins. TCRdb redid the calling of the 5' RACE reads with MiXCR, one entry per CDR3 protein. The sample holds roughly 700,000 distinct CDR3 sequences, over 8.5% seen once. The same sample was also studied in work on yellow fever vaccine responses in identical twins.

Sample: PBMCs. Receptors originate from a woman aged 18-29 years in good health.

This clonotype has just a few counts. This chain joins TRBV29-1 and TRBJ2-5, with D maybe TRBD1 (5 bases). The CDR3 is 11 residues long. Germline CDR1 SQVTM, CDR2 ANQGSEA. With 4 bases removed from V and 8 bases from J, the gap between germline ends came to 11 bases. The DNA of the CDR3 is TGCAGCGTTGCACCCACAGGTACCCAGTACTTC. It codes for CSVAPTGTQYF.

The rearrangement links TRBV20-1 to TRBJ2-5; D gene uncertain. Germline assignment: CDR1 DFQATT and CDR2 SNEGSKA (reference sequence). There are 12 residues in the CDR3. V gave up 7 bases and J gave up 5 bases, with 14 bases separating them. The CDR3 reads CSGRLAQETQYF. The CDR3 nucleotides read TGCAGTGGGAGACTGGCCCAGGAGACCCAGTACTTC.

CDR3 in amino acids: CATSDPPRRGRENTGELFF. The CDR3 DNA reads TGTGCCACCAGTGACCCACCCCGGCGGGGACGGGAGAACACCGGGGAGCTGTTTTTT. The rearrangement joins TRBV24-1 to TRBJ2-2, with D perhaps TRBD2 (6 bases). The CDR3 has 19 residues. The germline V and J ends were trimmed by 4 bases and 1 base, with 21 bases remaining between them. The V gene's germline CDR1 is KGHDR and CDR2 SFDVKD.

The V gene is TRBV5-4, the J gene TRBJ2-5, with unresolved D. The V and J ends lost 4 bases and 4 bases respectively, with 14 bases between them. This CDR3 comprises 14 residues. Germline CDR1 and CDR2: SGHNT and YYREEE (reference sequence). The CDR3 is CASSPPEQRETQYF. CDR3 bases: TGTGCCAGCAGCCCACCTGAGCAGCGAGAGACCCAGTACTTC.

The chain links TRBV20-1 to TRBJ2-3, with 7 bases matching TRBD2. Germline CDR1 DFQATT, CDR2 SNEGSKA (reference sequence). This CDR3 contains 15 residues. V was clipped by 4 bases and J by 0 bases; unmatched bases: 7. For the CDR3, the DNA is TGCAGTGCTACCGATCTAGCGGAGAGCACAGATACGCAGTATTTT. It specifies CSATDLAESTDTQYF.

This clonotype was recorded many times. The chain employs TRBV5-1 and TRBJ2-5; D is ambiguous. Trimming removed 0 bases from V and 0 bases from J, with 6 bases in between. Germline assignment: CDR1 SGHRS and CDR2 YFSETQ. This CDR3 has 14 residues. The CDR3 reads CASSLDTNQETQYF. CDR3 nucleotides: TGCGCCAGCAGCTTGGACACTAACCAAGAGACCCAGTACTTC.

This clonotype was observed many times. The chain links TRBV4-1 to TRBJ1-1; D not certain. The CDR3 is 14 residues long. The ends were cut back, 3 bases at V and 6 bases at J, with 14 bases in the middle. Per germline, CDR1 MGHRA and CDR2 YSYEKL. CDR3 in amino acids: CASSHPDVGPEAFF. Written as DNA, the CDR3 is TGCGCCAGCAGCCATCCGGACGTCGGCCCTGAAGCTTTCTTT.

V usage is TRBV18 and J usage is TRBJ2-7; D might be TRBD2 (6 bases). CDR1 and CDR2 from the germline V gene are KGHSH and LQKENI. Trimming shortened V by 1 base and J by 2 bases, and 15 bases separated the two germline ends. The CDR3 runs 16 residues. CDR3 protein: CASSPRSRELTYEQYF. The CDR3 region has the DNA TGTGCCAGCTCACCACGGTCGCGGGAACTGACCTACGAGCAGTACTTC.

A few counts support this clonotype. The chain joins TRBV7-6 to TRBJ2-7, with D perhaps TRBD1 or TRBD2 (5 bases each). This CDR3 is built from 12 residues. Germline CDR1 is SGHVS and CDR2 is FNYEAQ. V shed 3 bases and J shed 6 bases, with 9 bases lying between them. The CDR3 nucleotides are TGTGCCAGCAGCTTGGGGCGGGCCGAGCAGTACTTC. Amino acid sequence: CASSLGRAEQYF. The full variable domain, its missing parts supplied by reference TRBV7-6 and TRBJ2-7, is GAGVSQSPRYKVTKRGQDVALRCDPISGHVSLYWYRQALGQGPEFLTYFNYEAQQDKSGLPNDRFSAERPEGSISTLTIQRTEQRDSAMYRCASSLGRAEQYFGPGTRLTVT.

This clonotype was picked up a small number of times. CDR3 amino acids: CASSQEIAVSGADTQYF. DNA of the CDR3: TGCGCCAGCAGCCAAGAAATAGCGGTGTCGGGGGCAGATACGCAGTATTTT. The genes are TRBV4-1 and TRBJ2-3; perhaps TRBD2 as D (6 bases). The CDR3 runs 17 residues. Germline CDR1 and CDR2: MGHRA and YSYEKL. V lost 0 bases to trimming and J lost 4 bases, with 17 bases between them.

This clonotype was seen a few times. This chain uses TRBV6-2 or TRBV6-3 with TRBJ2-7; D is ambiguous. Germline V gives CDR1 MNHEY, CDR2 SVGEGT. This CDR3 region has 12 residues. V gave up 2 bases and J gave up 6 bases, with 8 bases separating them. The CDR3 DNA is TGTGCCAGCAGTTACACGGTCGGCGAGCAGTACTTC. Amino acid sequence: CASSYTVGEQYF.

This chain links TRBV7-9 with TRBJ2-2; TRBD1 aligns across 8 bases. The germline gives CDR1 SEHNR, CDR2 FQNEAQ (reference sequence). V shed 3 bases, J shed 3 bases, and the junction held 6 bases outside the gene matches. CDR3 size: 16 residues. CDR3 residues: CASSLSRDRYTGELFF. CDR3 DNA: TGTGCCAGCAGCTTGTCCCGGGACAGGTACACCGGGGAGCTGTTTTTT.

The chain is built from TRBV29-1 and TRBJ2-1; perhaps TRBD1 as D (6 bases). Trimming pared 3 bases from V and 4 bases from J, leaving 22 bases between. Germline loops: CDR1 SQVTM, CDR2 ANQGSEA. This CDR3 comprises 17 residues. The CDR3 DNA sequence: TGCAGCGTTGAGGGCCCGGCCGGCCAGGGGAGTTACAATGAGCAGTTCTTC. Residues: CSVEGPAGQGSYNEQFF.

CDR3 bases: TGTGCCAGCAGCGGGGCGGGACAGGCAACAGATACGCAGTATTTT. Encoded protein: CASSGAGQATDTQYF. The rearrangement uses TRBV11-2 and TRBJ2-3; 8 bases align to TRBD1. J gave up 3 bases and V 5 bases, and 7 bases lay outside the gene matches. From germline, CDR1 is SGHAT and CDR2 FQNNGV. The CDR3 spans 15 residues.

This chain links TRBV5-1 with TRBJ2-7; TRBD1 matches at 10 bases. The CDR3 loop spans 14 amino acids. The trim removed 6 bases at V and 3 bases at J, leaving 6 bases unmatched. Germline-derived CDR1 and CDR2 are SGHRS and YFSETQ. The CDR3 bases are TGCGCCAGCACCCGGACAGGGGGATTCTACGAGCAGTACTTC. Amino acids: CASTRTGGFYEQYF.

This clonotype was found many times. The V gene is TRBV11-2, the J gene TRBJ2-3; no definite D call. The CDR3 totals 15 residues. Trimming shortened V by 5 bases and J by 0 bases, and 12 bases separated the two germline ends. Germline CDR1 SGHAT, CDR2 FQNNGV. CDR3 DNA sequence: TGTGCCAGCAGCATCAGGACCGGTAGCACAGATACGCAGTATTTT. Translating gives CASSIRTGSTDTQYF.

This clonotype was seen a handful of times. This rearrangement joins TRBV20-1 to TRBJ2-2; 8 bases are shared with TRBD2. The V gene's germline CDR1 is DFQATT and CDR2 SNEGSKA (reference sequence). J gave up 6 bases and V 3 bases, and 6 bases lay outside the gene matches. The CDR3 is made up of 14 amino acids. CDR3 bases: TGCAGTGCTAGGCCGGGCGGGGGGCCCGGGGAGCTGTTTTTT. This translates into CSARPGGGPGELFF.

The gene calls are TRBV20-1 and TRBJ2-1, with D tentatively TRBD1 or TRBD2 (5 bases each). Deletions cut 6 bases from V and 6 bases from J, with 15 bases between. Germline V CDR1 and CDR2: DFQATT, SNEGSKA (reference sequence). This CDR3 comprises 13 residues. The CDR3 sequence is CSAQLGARNEQFF. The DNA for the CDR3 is TGCAGTGCCCAACTAGGGGCCCGCAATGAGCAGTTCTTC.

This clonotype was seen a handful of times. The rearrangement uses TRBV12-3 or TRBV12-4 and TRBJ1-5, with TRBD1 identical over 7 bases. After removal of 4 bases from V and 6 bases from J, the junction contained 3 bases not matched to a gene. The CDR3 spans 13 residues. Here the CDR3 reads CASSWDSSQPQHF. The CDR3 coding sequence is TGTGCCAGCAGTTGGGACAGTAGTCAGCCCCAGCATTTT.

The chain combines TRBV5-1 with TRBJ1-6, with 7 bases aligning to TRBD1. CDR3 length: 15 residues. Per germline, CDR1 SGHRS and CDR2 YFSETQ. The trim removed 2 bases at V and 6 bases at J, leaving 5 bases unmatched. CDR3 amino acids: CASSLRQGVNSPLHF. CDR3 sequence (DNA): TGCGCCAGCAGCTTAAGACAGGGAGTTAATTCACCCCTCCACTTT.

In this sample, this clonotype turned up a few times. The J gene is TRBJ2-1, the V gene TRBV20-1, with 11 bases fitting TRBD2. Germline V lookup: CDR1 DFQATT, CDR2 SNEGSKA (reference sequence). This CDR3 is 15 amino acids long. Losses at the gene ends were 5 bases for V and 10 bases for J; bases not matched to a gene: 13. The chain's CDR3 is CSARISGRASGEQFF. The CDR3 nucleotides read TGCAGTGCTCGAATTAGCGGGAGGGCCTCCGGAGAGCAGTTCTTC.

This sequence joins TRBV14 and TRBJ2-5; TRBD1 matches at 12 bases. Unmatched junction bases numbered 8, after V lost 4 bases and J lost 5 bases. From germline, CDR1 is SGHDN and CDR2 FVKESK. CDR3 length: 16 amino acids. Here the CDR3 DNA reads TGTGCCAGCAGCCCGTGGGACAGGGGGCGCGAGGAGACCCAGTACTTC. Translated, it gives CASSPWDRGREETQYF.

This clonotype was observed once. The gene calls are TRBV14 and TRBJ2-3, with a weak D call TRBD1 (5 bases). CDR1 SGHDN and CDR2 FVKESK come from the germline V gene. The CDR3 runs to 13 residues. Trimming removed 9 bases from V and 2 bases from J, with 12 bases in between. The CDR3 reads CASGPGITDTQYF. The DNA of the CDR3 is TGTGCCAGTGGGCCAGGGATCACAGATACGCAGTATTTT. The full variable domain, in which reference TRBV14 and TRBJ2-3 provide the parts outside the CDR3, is EAGVTQFPSHSVIEKGQTVTLRCDPISGHDNLYWYRRVMGKEIKFLLHFVKESKQDESGMPNNRFLAERTGGTYSTLKVQPAELEDSGVYFCASGPGITDTQYFGPGTRLTVL.

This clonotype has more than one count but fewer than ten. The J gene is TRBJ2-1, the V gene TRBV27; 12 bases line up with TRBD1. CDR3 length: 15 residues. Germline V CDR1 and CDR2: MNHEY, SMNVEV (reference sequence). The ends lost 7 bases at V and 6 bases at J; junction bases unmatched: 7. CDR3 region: CASNYRDRGPNEQFF. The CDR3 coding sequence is TGTGCCAGCAATTACCGGGACAGGGGGCCCAATGAGCAGTTCTTC.

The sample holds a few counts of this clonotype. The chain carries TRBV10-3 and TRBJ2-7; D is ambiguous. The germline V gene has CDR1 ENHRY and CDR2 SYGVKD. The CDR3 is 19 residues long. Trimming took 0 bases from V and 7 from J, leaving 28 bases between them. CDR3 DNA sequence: TGTGCCATCAGTGAGTCTGAGGAAAAGGAAGCGCCTTCCCCCTTTGAGCAGTACTTC. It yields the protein CAISESEEKEAPSPFEQYF.